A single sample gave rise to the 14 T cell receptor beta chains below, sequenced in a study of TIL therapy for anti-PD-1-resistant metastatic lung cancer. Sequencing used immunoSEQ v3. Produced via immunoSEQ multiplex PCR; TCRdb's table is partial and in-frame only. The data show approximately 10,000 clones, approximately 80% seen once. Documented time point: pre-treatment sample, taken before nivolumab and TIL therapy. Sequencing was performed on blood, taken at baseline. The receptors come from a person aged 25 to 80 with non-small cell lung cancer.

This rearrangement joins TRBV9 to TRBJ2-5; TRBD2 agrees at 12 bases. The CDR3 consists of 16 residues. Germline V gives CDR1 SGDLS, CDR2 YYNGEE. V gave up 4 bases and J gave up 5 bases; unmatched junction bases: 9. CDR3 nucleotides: TGTGCCAGCAGCCTGGAAGGACTAGCGGGAACGGAGACCCAGTACTTC. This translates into CASSLEGLAGTETQYF.

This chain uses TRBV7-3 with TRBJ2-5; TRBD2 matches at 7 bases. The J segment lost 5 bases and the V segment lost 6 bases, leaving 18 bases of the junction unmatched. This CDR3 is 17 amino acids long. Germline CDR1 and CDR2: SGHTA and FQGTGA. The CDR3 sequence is CASSLYLTGGGPETQYF. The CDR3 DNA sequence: TGTGCCAGCAGTCTTTATCTAACGGGAGGTGGCCCGGAGACCCAGTACTTC.

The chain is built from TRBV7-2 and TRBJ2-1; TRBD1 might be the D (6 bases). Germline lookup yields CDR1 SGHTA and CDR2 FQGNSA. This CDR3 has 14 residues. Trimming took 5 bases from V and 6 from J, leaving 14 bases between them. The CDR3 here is CASSQGPPFNEQFF. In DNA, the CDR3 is TGTGCCAGCAGCCAGGGGCCGCCATTCAATGAGCAGTTCTTC.

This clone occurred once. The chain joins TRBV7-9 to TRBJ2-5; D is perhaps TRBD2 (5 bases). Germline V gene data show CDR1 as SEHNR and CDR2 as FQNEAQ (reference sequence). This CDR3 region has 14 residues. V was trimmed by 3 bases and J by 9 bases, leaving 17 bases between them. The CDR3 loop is CASSFPLALEAQYF. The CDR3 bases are TGTGCCAGCAGCTTCCCTCTAGCCCTGGAGGCCCAGTACTTC.

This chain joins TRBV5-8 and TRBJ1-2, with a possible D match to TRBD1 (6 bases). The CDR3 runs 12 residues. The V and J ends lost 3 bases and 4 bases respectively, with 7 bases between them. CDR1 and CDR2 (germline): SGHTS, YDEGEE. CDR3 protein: CASSWDTYGYTF. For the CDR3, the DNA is TGTGCCAGCAGCTGGGACACCTATGGCTACACCTTC.

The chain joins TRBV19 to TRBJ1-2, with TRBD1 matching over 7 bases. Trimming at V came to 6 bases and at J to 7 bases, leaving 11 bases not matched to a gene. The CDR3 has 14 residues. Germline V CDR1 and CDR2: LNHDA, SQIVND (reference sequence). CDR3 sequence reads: CASSPTGVKTGYTF. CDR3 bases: TGTGCCAGTAGCCCTACAGGGGTGAAAACTGGCTACACCTTC.

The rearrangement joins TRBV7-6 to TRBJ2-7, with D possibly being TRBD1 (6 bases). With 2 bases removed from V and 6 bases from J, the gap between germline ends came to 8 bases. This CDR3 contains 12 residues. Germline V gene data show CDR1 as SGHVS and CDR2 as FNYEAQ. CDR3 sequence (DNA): TGTGCCAGCAGCTTAAACAGGGTCGAGCAGTACTTC. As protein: CASSLNRVEQYF.

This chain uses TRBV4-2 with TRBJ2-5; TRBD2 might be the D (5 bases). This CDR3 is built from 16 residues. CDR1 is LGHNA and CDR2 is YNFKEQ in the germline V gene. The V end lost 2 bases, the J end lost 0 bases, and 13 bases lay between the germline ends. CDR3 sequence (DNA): TGTGCCAGCAGCCAACCCTATGGCGGGTACCAAGAGACCCAGTACTTC. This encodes CASSQPYGGYQETQYF.

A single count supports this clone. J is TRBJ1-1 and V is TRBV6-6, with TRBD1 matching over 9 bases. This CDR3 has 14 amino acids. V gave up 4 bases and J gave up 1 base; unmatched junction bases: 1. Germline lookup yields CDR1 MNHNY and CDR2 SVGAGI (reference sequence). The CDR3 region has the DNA TGTGCCAGCAGTTTGGACAGGGGGAACACTGAAGCTTTCTTT. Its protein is CASSLDRGNTEAFF.

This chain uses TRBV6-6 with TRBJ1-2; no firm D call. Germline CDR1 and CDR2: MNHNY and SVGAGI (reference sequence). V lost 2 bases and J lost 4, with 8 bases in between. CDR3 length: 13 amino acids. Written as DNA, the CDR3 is TGTGCCAGCAGTTACCCGCCTTCCTATGGCTACACCTTC. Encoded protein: CASSYPPSYGYTF.

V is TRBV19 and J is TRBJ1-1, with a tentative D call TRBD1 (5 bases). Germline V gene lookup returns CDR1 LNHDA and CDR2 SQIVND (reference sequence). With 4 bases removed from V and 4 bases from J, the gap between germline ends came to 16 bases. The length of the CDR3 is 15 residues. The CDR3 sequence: CASSKPGHFSTEAFF. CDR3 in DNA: TGTGCCAGTAGTAAACCAGGACATTTTTCCACTGAAGCTTTCTTT.

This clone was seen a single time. This CDR3 reads CASTPDSSNTEAFF. DNA for the CDR3: TGCGCCAGCACCCCGGACAGCTCAAACACTGAAGCTTTCTTT. The rearrangement uses TRBV5-1 and TRBJ1-1; D might be TRBD1 (6 bases). The CDR3 extends over 14 amino acids. The V gene's germline CDR1 is SGHRS and CDR2 YFSETQ. V was shortened by 6 bases and J by 2 bases, with 14 bases between the two germline ends.

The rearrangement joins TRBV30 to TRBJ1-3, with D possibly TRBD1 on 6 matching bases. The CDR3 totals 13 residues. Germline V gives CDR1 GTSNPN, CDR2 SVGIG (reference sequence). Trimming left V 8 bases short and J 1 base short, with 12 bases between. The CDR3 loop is CAEQGPSGNTIYF. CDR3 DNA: TGTGCCGAACAGGGTCCTTCTGGAAACACCATATATTTT.

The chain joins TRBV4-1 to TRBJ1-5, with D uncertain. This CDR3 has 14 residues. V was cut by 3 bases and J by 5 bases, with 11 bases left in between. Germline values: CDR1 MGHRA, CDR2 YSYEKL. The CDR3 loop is CASSQGIGDQPQHF. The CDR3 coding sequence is TGCGCCAGCAGCCAGGGGATTGGTGATCAGCCCCAGCATTTT.